A single sample gave rise to the 26 T cell receptor beta chains below, sequenced in a study of radiation and T cells in renal cell carcinoma. Some clones are missing from TCRdb's copy, which holds only in-frame ones; the method was immunoSEQ multiplex PCR. This table has some 130,000 clones, more than 80% appearing once. Regarding time point: blood 2 weeks post-SBRT. As to treatment: 15 Gy SBRT to primary tumor, nephrectomy 4 weeks later. The sequencing used blood, collected from a patient whose treatment included radiotherapy and nephrectomy. The receptor source for this set is a woman in her sixties or seventies with renal cell carcinoma.

CDR3 DNA sequence: TGTGCCAGCAGCGCGACCGGGACAGGGTACACTGAAGCTTTCTTT. It codes for CASSATGTGYTEAFF. This chain links TRBV9 with TRBJ1-1; 9 bases agree with TRBD1. J was trimmed by 3 bases and V by 3 bases; bases with no gene match: 6. There are 15 residues in the CDR3. The V gene's germline CDR1 is SGDLS and CDR2 YYNGEE.

V and J are TRBV6-1 and TRBJ1-6; unclear D gene. Per the germline V gene, CDR1 is MNHNS and CDR2 is SASEGT. The CDR3 is 13 residues long. V dropped 2 bases and J dropped 4 bases, with 3 bases sitting between them. The CDR3 nucleotides are TGTGCCAGCAGTGAAAGTTATAATTCACCCCTCCACTTT. The encoded protein is CASSESYNSPLHF.

V and J are TRBV19 and TRBJ1-2; D remains ambiguous. In germline, CDR1 is LNHDA, CDR2 SQIVND (reference sequence). The V end was cut by 7 bases, the J end by 4 bases, with 19 bases between. The CDR3 loop spans 15 amino acids. Here the CDR3 DNA reads TGTGCCAGTACGGGCCAGAACCGATATAGCTATGGCTACACCTTC. It translates to CASTGQNRYSYGYTF.

The chain joins TRBV6-5 to TRBJ1-4; possibly TRBD1 for D (6 bases). The ends were cut back, 7 bases at V and 7 bases at J, with 13 bases in the middle. CDR3 length: 13 residues. Germline CDR1 is MNHEY and CDR2 is SVGAGI. CDR3 bases: TGTGCCAGCACCAGGGGCAAGGGTGAAAAACTGTTTTTT. This codes for CASTRGKGEKLFF.

This chain uses TRBV19 with TRBJ1-1; D gene ambiguous. CDR1 and CDR2 from the germline V gene are LNHDA and SQIVND (reference sequence). V dropped 5 bases and J dropped 1 base, with 8 bases sitting between them. The CDR3 is 13 amino acids. CDR3 loop: CASSVAENTEAFF. The DNA of the CDR3 is TGTGCCAGTAGTGTAGCGGAGAACACTGAAGCTTTCTTT.

The chain employs TRBV7-9 and TRBJ2-1; D unclear. CDR1 SEHNR and CDR2 FQNEAQ come from the germline V gene (reference sequence). V gave up 3 bases and J gave up 8 bases, with 11 bases separating them. The CDR3 loop spans 13 amino acids. The CDR3 bases are TGTGCCAGCAGCTTCATAGGCGGCGATGAGCAGTTCTTC. Its protein product is CASSFIGGDEQFF.

This chain joins TRBV10-3 and TRBJ2-1; TRBD1 matches 7 bases. Per the germline V gene, CDR1 is ENHRY and CDR2 is SYGVKD. With 0 bases clipped from V and 12 bases from J, the junction kept 20 bases outside the gene matches. The CDR3 totals 18 residues. The CDR3 is CAISESGVWGQPDYGQFF. The CDR3 DNA reads TGTGCCATCAGTGAGTCGGGAGTGTGGGGACAGCCCGATTATGGGCAGTTCTTC.

The chain carries TRBV29-1 and TRBJ2-5; 9 bases line up with TRBD1. Germline CDR1 SQVTM, CDR2 ANQGSEA. With V trimmed by 7 bases and J by 4 bases, 19 bases remained unmatched. This CDR3 contains 17 residues. CDR3 DNA sequence: TGCAGCGACGTTGATTTTGGCTGGACAGGGGAACGAGAGACCCAGTACTTC. Translated, it gives CSDVDFGWTGERETQYF.

The genes are TRBV6-5 and TRBJ1-1; TRBD1 might be the D (6 bases). Germline assignment: CDR1 MNHEY and CDR2 SVGAGI. The germline V and J ends were trimmed by 7 bases and 4 bases, with 16 bases remaining between them. CDR3 length: 14 residues. The CDR3 spells CASISIGGPTEAFF. Written as DNA, the CDR3 is TGTGCCAGCATCTCAATAGGGGGTCCCACTGAAGCTTTCTTT.

The chain combines TRBV27 with TRBJ2-3; no reliable D call. The germline V gene has CDR1 MNHEY and CDR2 SMNVEV (reference sequence). V lost 4 bases and J lost 2, with 10 bases in between. The CDR3 is made up of 14 amino acids. CDR3 region: CASSSKYLTDTQYF. The DNA for the CDR3 is TGTGCCAGCAGTTCGAAGTACCTCACAGATACGCAGTATTTT.

V is TRBV19 and J is TRBJ2-7, with TRBD1 matching 9 bases. The CDR3 runs 17 residues. CDR1 is LNHDA and CDR2 is SQIVND in the germline V gene (reference sequence). Trimming at V came to 6 bases and at J to 3 bases, leaving 15 bases not matched to a gene. The CDR3 protein is CASSRQGVLWTRYEQYF. DNA for the CDR3: TGTGCCAGTAGCAGACAGGGGGTCTTATGGACGCGCTACGAGCAGTACTTC.

This chain joins TRBV30 and TRBJ2-3, with 9 bases identical to TRBD2. The CDR3 loop spans 14 amino acids. Germline CDR1 reads GTSNPN; CDR2 reads SVGIG (reference sequence). V lost 2 bases, J lost 5 bases, and 5 bases stayed unmatched. CDR3 protein: CAWSRAGGVDTQYF. The CDR3 nucleotides are TGTGCCTGGAGTCGAGCGGGAGGCGTAGATACGCAGTATTTT.

The genes are TRBV5-4 and TRBJ2-2, with TRBD1 matching 10 bases. The CDR3 covers 15 residues. Germline CDR1 is SGHNT and CDR2 is YYREEE (reference sequence). The trim removed 3 bases at V and 7 bases at J, leaving 6 bases unmatched. CDR3 in amino acids: CASSSRQGAGGELFF. In DNA form, the CDR3 reads TGTGCCAGCAGCTCAAGACAGGGGGCGGGCGGGGAGCTGTTTTTT.

This clone was detected a few times. The chain employs TRBV5-6 and TRBJ2-3; D is unclear. The germline V gene has CDR1 SGHDT and CDR2 YYEEEE. Trimming cost V 1 base and J 2 bases, with 5 bases left between them. The CDR3 has 13 residues. The CDR3 region has the DNA TGTGCCAGCAGCTTGCAGTTCACAGATACGCAGTATTTT. This translates into CASSLQFTDTQYF.

The chain links TRBV10-3 to TRBJ1-2; the D gene is possibly TRBD1 (5 bases). The germline V and J ends were trimmed by 4 bases and 3 bases, with 9 bases remaining between them. The CDR3 has 13 residues. In germline, CDR1 is ENHRY, CDR2 SYGVKD. DNA of the CDR3: TGTGCCATCAGTGGTGGGGCCTACTATGGCTACACCTTC. Its protein is CAISGGAYYGYTF.

This clone was detected only once. This chain links TRBV20-1 with TRBJ1-2; D not certain. CDR1 is DFQATT, CDR2 SNEGSKA, per germline (reference sequence). Trimming cost V 8 bases and J 3 bases, with 10 bases left between them. The CDR3 runs to 11 residues. The DNA of the CDR3 is TGCAGTAGCCTTAAGGACTATGGCTACACCTTC. It translates to CSSLKDYGYTF.

The chain has TRBV19 and TRBJ2-7; a weak D match, TRBD2 (5 bases). The CDR3 totals 17 residues. Germline loops: CDR1 LNHDA, CDR2 SQIVND (reference sequence). V lost 1 base, J lost 2 bases, and 18 bases lay in between. Written as DNA, the CDR3 is TGTGCCAGTAGTATAGGTGTGTTCCAGACTACTACCTACGAGCAGTACTTC. Its translation: CASSIGVFQTTTYEQYF.

J is TRBJ2-1 and V is TRBV6-5, with 13 bases identical to TRBD2. Trimming took 6 bases from V and 9 from J; bases not matched to a gene: 5. This CDR3 is built from 14 residues. CDR1 MNHEY and CDR2 SVGAGI come from the germline V gene. The chain's CDR3 is CASRSLAGGGEQFF. CDR3 nucleotide sequence: TGTGCCAGCAGGTCACTAGCGGGAGGGGGTGAGCAGTTCTTC.

This chain connects TRBV19 to TRBJ2-7; 10 positions match TRBD1. The CDR3 extends over 13 amino acids. Germline CDR1 LNHDA, CDR2 SQIVND (reference sequence). The J segment lost 0 bases and the V segment lost 8 bases, leaving 1 base of the junction unmatched. The chain's CDR3 is CASGTGASYEQYF. CDR3 DNA: TGTGCCAGTGGGACAGGGGCCTCCTACGAGCAGTACTTC.

This clone was seen only a few times. The chain is built from TRBV9 and TRBJ2-2; D is unresolved. This CDR3 is built from 13 residues. V shed 0 bases and J shed 4 bases, with 4 bases lying between them. Germline CDR1 is SGDLS and CDR2 is YYNGEE. CDR3 DNA sequence: TGTGCCAGCAGCGTAGGATTCACCGGGGAGCTGTTTTTT. This encodes CASSVGFTGELFF.

The chain recombines TRBV14 with TRBJ2-1, with TRBD1 matching 8 bases. With 4 bases clipped from V and 7 bases from J, the junction kept 9 bases outside the gene matches. Germline loops: CDR1 SGHDN, CDR2 FVKESK. The CDR3 is 15 residues long. The CDR3 here is CASSPRQGTGNEQFF. The CDR3 DNA sequence: TGTGCCAGCAGCCCAAGACAGGGGACTGGGAATGAGCAGTTCTTC.

The gene calls are TRBV2 and TRBJ1-1, with D unclear. Germline V lookup: CDR1 SNHLY, CDR2 FYNNEI. The CDR3 has 14 residues. Trimming shortened V by 6 bases and J by 2 bases, and 13 bases separated the two germline ends. The CDR3 region has the DNA TGTGCCAGCAGCCCTCCTGTCAGTAACACTGAAGCTTTCTTT. Encoded protein: CASSPPVSNTEAFF. Full variable domain (missing parts from reference TRBV2 and TRBJ1-1): EPEVTQTPSHQVTQMGQEVILRCVPISNHLYFYWYRQILGQKVEFLVSFYNNEISEKSEIFDDQFSVERPDGSNFTLKIRSTKLEDSAMYFCASSPPVSNTEAFFGQGTRLTVV.

J is TRBJ1-3 and V is TRBV5-1; 8 bases agree with TRBD1. Losses at the gene ends were 6 bases for V and 2 bases for J; bases not matched to a gene: 4. The germline V gene has CDR1 SGHRS and CDR2 YFSETQ. The CDR3 runs 14 residues. The CDR3 reads CASTETGAGNTIYF. DNA for the CDR3: TGCGCCAGCACCGAGACAGGGGCTGGAAACACCATATATTTT.

The rearrangement links TRBV15 to TRBJ2-2; D possibly corresponds to TRBD2 (5 bases). CDR3 size: 16 residues. With 0 bases removed from V and 0 bases from J, the gap between germline ends came to 8 bases. CDR1 is LNHNV, CDR2 YYDKDF, per germline (reference sequence). This chain's CDR3 is CATSRDKGANTGELFF. CDR3 bases: TGTGCCACCAGCAGAGATAAGGGAGCGAACACCGGGGAGCTGTTTTTT.

The V call is TRBV5-1, the J call TRBJ2-1, with D maybe TRBD2 (5 bases). The CDR3 is 15 residues long. With 4 bases removed from V and 9 bases from J, the gap between germline ends came to 20 bases. Germline V gene lookup returns CDR1 SGHRS and CDR2 YFSETQ. The CDR3 loop reads CASSRLASEPGEQFF. CDR3 bases: TGCGCCAGCAGCCGCCTAGCCTCAGAACCCGGTGAGCAGTTCTTC.

V gene TRBV9 combines with J gene TRBJ1-1; D is unresolved. The V gene's germline CDR1 is SGDLS and CDR2 YYNGEE. V was pared by 0 bases and J by 8 bases, with 11 bases between. The CDR3 contains 13 residues. For the CDR3, the DNA is TGTGCCAGCAGCGTAGACATTACCGGAGAAGCTTTCTTT. Translation: CASSVDITGEAFF.